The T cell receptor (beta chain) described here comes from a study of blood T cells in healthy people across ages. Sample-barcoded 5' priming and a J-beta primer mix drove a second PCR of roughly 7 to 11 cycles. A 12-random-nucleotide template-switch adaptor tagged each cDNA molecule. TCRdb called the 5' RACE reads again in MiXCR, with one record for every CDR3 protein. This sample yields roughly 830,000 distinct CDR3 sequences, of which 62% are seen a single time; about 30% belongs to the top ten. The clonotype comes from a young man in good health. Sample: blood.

As DNA, the CDR3 is TGTGCCGCCCGGGCCGACGGATACGAGCAGTACTTC. This gives the protein CAARADGYEQYF. The V gene is TRBV6-1, the J gene TRBJ2-7; no reliable D call. Germline-derived CDR1 and CDR2 are MNHNS and SASEGT. CDR3 length: 12 amino acids. Trimming took off 11 bases at V and 4 bases at J, with 15 bases between the two ends.